Listed below are T cell receptor beta chains from one sample, sequenced in a study of blood T cell repertoires in COVID-19. Clones were read by immunoSEQ multiplex PCR, and TCRdb kept only the in-frame ones, dropping some. Among roughly 390,000 clones listed, approximately 89% were seen once. Sample: peripheral blood. Receptors were obtained from a woman aged 25 to 45 with COVID-19, enrolled during active disease. CDR3s include the opening cysteine and the closing phenylalanine or tryptophan. Fields, in order: D gene, clone size, V gene, J gene, CDR3 protein, CDR3 DNA. D genes are given only for firm matches. Expanded clones get a size class; other rows say once, few or many, or leave the size out.

>TRBD2|NA|TRBV4-1|TRBJ2-3
CASSDGLAGGYTDTQYF
TGCGCCAGCAGCGACGGACTAGCGGGAGGGTACACAGATACGCAGTATTTT
>TRBD2|few|TRBV5-8|TRBJ2-1
CASSPGTSVYNEQFF
TGTGCCAGCAGCCCGGGGACTAGCGTCTACAATGAGCAGTTCTTC
>TRBD2|NA|TRBV5-1|TRBJ2-7
CASRRAGTSGPYEQYF
TGCGCCAGCAGAAGGGCGGGGACTAGCGGACCCTACGAGCAGTACTTC
>NA|NA|TRBV7-3|TRBJ1-2
CASSLSGHPGDGYTF
TGTGCCAGCAGCTTATCAGGCCACCCTGGTGATGGCTACACCTTC
>TRBD2|NA|TRBV24-1|TRBJ2-7
CATMGTSGKSGSYEQYF
TGTGCCACCATGGGGACTAGCGGGAAATCGGGCTCCTACGAGCAGTACTTC
>NA|NA|TRBV7-9|TRBJ2-7
CASSSVTSAGRSYEQYF
TGTGCCAGCAGCTCAGTGACATCGGCAGGTCGCTCCTACGAGCAGTACTTC
>NA|once|TRBV12-3/TRBV12-4|TRBJ2-7
CASSRTGPYEQYF
TGTGCCAGCAGCCGTACAGGGCCCTACGAGCAGTACTTC
>TRBD2|NA|TRBV7-8|TRBJ2-3
CASILAEHTDTQYF
TGTGCCAGCATCCTAGCGGAGCACACAGATACGCAGTATTTT
>NA|NA|TRBV11-2|TRBJ2-1
CASSLVGGKSYNEQFF
TGTGCCAGCAGCTTAGTAGGCGGGAAGTCCTACAATGAGCAGTTCTTC
>TRBD1|many|TRBV28|TRBJ1-5
CASSPPPRTGVIHQPQHF
TGTGCCAGCAGTCCCCCCCCACGGACAGGGGTAATACATCAGCCCCAGCATTTT
>NA|once|TRBV7-8|TRBJ1-1
CASRPYLNTEAFF
TGTGCCAGCAGGCCCTATTTGAACACTGAAGCTTTCTTT
>TRBD2|NA|TRBV7-3|TRBJ2-7
CASSLTGTSGTYEQYF
TGTGCCAGCAGCCTCACCGGGACTAGCGGGACCTACGAGCAGTACTTC
>TRBD2|NA|TRBV9|TRBJ2-5
CASSALTSGRETQYF
TGTGCCAGCAGCGCACTCACTAGCGGGAGGGAGACCCAGTACTTC
>NA|NA|TRBV19|TRBJ1-1
CASSIDPQPNTEAFF
TGTGCCAGTAGTATAGATCCACAGCCGAACACTGAAGCTTTCTTT
>NA|once|TRBV5-5|TRBJ2-7
CASSLAGHPRAHEQYF
TGTGCCAGCAGCTTGGCGGGACATCCACGCGCCCACGAGCAGTACTTC
>TRBD1|NA|TRBV5-5|TRBJ2-6
CASNDDRVRTGANVLTF
TGTGCCAGCAATGATGACAGGGTTAGGACTGGGGCCAACGTCCTGACTTTC
>NA|NA|TRBV7-9|TRBJ1-5
CASSPQGNQPQHF
TGTGCCAGCAGCCCTCAGGGCAATCAGCCCCAGCATTTT
>TRBD1|NA|TRBV28|TRBJ2-7
CDKPGQDYEQYF
TGTGACAAACCGGGACAGGACTACGAGCAGTACTTC
>NA|NA|TRBV7-2|TRBJ1-4
CASRTAGANEKLFF
TGTGCCAGCCGAACGGCGGGCGCTAATGAAAAACTGTTTTTT
>NA|NA|TRBV10-3|TRBJ1-5
CAISESPMNQPQHF
TGTGCCATCAGTGAGTCTCCCATGAATCAGCCCCAGCATTTT
>TRBD1|NA|TRBV30|TRBJ2-7
CAWTGQGMYEQYF
TGTGCCTGGACGGGACAGGGGATGTACGAGCAGTACTTC
>NA|NA|TRBV5-4|TRBJ1-6
CASSFRNSPLHF
TGTGCCAGCAGCTTCAGGAATTCACCCCTCCACTTT
>NA|NA|TRBV9|TRBJ2-1
CASSVGQGPYNEQFF
TGTGCCAGCAGCGTAGGGCAGGGCCCCTACAATGAGCAGTTCTTC
>NA|NA|TRBV4-1|TRBJ2-7
CASSQDKTGYREQYF
TGCGCCAGCAGCCAAGATAAGACAGGCTACCGCGAGCAGTACTTC
>NA|NA|TRBV7-2|TRBJ1-5
CASSPEADNQPQHF
TGTGCCAGCAGCCCGGAGGCAGACAATCAGCCCCAGCATTTT
>NA|few|TRBV7-8|TRBJ2-5
CASSLGFSANPGGETQYF
TGTGCCAGCAGCTTAGGTTTCTCGGCTAACCCAGGCGGGGAGACCCAGTACTTC
>TRBD1|NA|TRBV6-4|TRBJ2-5
CASTLDRGQETQYF
TGTGCCAGCACCCTGGACAGGGGGCAAGAGACCCAGTACTTC
>NA|NA|TRBV7-6|TRBJ1-3
CASSLGRGSGNTIYF
TGTGCCAGCAGCTTAGGCCGAGGCTCTGGAAACACCATATATTTT
>TRBD1|NA|TRBV28|TRBJ2-7
CASSPRTGVIYEQYF
TGTGCCAGCAGTCCGCGGACAGGGGTGATCTACGAGCAGTACTTC
>NA|once|TRBV28|TRBJ2-5
CASTQGGKTQYF
TGTGCCAGCACCCAAGGGGGAAAGACCCAGTACTTC
>TRBD2|NA|TRBV19|TRBJ2-1
CATWKGTSFNEQFF
TGTGCCACCTGGAAAGGGACTAGTTTTAATGAGCAGTTCTTC
>NA|NA|TRBV4-3|TRBJ2-7
CASSIDWGAYEQYF
TGCGCCAGCAGCATAGATTGGGGGGCCTACGAGCAGTACTTC
>NA|once|TRBV6-2/TRBV6-3|TRBJ2-3
CASSYYPGDTQYF
TGTGCCAGCAGTTACTACCCCGGAGATACGCAGTATTTT
>NA|NA|TRBV2|TRBJ2-7
CASSDPGSYEQYF
TGTGCCAGCAGTGACCCGGGCTCCTACGAGCAGTACTTC
>NA|NA|TRBV12-3/TRBV12-4|TRBJ2-1
CASSLAGDEQFF
TGTGCCAGCAGTTTAGCCGGGGATGAGCAGTTCTTC
>TRBD2|NA|TRBV9|TRBJ2-1
CASSLAGEQFF
TGTGCCAGCAGCTTAGCGGGTGAGCAGTTCTTC
>TRBD2|NA|TRBV11-2|TRBJ2-4
CASSIGTSGFKNIQYF
TGTGCCAGCAGCATCGGGACTAGTGGGTTCAAAAACATTCAGTACTTC
>NA|NA|TRBV19|TRBJ1-1
CASRSQGRGTEAFF
TGTGCCAGTAGATCCCAGGGGAGGGGGACTGAAGCTTTCTTT
>NA|once|TRBV23-1|TRBJ1-5
CASLPGENSNQPQHF
TGCGCCAGCTTACCCGGGGAGAATAGCAATCAGCCCCAGCATTTT
>NA|NA|TRBV7-8|TRBJ2-2
CASSRGLVGELFF
TGTGCCAGCAGCCGAGGACTGGTCGGGGAGCTGTTTTTT
>NA|NA|TRBV4-2|TRBJ1-6
CASSQDSDSSYNSPLHF
TGTGCCAGCAGCCAAGACAGCGACAGCTCCTATAATTCACCCCTCCACTTT
>NA|NA|TRBV19|TRBJ2-2
CASRRDALNGELFF
TGTGCCAGTCGACGGGATGCCCTTAACGGGGAGCTGTTTTTT
>NA|NA|TRBV5-6|TRBJ1-2
CASSLAQNNYGYTF
TGTGCCAGCAGCTTGGCACAGAATAACTATGGCTACACCTTC
>NA|NA|TRBV6-5|TRBJ2-7
CASSYWRGREQYF
TGTGCCAGCAGTTACTGGAGGGGTAGGGAGCAGTACTTC
>NA|NA|TRBV7-2|TRBJ1-2
CASSFSGIYGYTF
TGTGCCAGCAGCTTTTCAGGGATCTATGGCTACACCTTC
>NA|NA|TRBV20-1|TRBJ2-7
CSARQGGEQYF
TGCAGTGCTAGACAGGGAGGCGAGCAGTACTTC
>NA|NA|TRBV6-2/TRBV6-3|TRBJ1-3
CASSFAGFSGNTIYF
TGTGCCAGCAGTTTTGCAGGGTTCTCTGGAAACACCATATATTTT
>NA|NA|TRBV28|TRBJ2-7
CASGPVVYEQYF
TGTGCCAGCGGGCCGGTTGTCTACGAGCAGTACTTC
>TRBD2|NA|TRBV6-5|TRBJ2-5
CASSTAGTSTETQYF
TGTGCCAGCAGTACCGCCGGGACTAGCACTGAGACCCAGTACTTC
>TRBD1|NA|TRBV6-4|TRBJ1-6
CASRKDRDSPLHF
TGTGCCAGCAGGAAGGACAGGGATTCACCCCTCCACTTT
>TRBD1|NA|TRBV18|TRBJ2-7
CASSPGTALTYEQYF
TGTGCCAGCTCACCCGGGACAGCTTTGACCTACGAGCAGTACTTC
>NA|NA|TRBV27|TRBJ1-4
CASRQLGGNEKLFF
TGTGCCAGCAGGCAGCTCGGGGGTAATGAAAAACTGTTTTTT
>NA|few|TRBV3-1/TRBV3-2|TRBJ2-7
CASSQVGSGTPYF
NA
>TRBD1|NA|TRBV18|TRBJ1-6
CASSPVPGQGGSPLHF
TGTGCCAGCTCACCAGTTCCGGGACAGGGGGGTTCACCCCTCCACTTT
>NA|NA|TRBV19|TRBJ1-5
CASSIETNSNQPQHF
TGTGCCAGTAGTATAGAAACAAATAGCAATCAGCCCCAGCATTTT
>TRBD2|NA|TRBV6-5|TRBJ2-3
CASSYFPSGRTDTQYF
TGTGCCAGCAGTTATTTTCCTAGCGGGAGAACAGATACGCAGTATTTT
>NA|few|TRBV28|TRBJ1-3
CASSSPGTFSGNTIYF
TGTGCCAGCAGTAGTCCCGGGACATTCTCTGGAAACACCATATATTTT
>TRBD1|NA|TRBV18|TRBJ2-1
CASSPAGTGGGEQFF
TGTGCCAGCTCACCAGCCGGGACAGGGGGTGGTGAGCAGTTCTTC
>TRBD1|NA|TRBV7-3|TRBJ2-7
CASSPGGQFYEQYF
TGTGCCAGCAGCCCAGGGGGACAGTTCTACGAGCAGTACTTC
>NA|NA|TRBV7-3|TRBJ2-1
CASSPQGTKSNEQFF
TGTGCCAGCAGCCCCCAGGGAACTAAGAGCAATGAGCAGTTCTTC